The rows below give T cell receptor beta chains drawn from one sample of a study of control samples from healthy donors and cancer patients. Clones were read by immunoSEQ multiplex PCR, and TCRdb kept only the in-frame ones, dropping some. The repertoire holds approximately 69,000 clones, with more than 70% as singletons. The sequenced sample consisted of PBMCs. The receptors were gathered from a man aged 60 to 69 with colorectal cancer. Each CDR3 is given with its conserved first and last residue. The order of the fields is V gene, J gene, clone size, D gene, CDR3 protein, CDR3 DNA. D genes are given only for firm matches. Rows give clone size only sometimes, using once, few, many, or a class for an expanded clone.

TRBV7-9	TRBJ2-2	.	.	CASSTADSRTGELFF	TGTGCCAGCAGCACGGCGGACAGCCGAACCGGGGAGCTGTTTTTT
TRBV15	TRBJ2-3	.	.	CATSRDPTPSTDTQYF	TGTGCCACCAGCAGAGATCCAACCCCAAGCACAGATACGCAGTATTTT
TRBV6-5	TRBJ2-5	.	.	CASSYNSAETQYF	TGTGCCAGCAGCTACAATAGTGCAGAGACCCAGTACTTC
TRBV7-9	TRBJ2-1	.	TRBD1	CASSLLGTGNYNEQFF	TGTGCCAGCAGCTTATTGGGGACAGGGAACTACAATGAGCAGTTCTTC
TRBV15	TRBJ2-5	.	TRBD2	CATSRSLAGSQETQYF	TGTGCCACCAGCAGATCGCTAGCGGGGAGCCAAGAGACCCAGTACTTC
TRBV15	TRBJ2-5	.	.	CATSREVQETQYF	TGTGCCACCAGCAGAGAGGTCCAAGAGACCCAGTACTTC
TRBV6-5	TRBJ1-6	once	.	CASNGVSDSPLHF	TGTGCCAGCAACGGGGTGTCGGATTCACCCCTCCACTTT
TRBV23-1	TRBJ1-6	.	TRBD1	CASSPPQTGGSYNSPLHF	TGCGCCAGCAGTCCCCCACAAACAGGGGGCTCCTATAATTCACCCCTCCACTTT
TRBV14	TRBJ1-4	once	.	CASSQVGGLRREKLFF	TGTGCCAGCAGCCAAGTAGGTGGGCTACGTCGTGAAAAACTGTTTTTT
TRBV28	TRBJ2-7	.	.	CAGRPHGRIEQYF	TGTGCCGGACGTCCACACGGACGGATCGAGCAGTACTTC
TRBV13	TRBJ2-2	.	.	CASRPTINTGELFF	TGTGCCAGCAGACCCACTATTAACACCGGGGAGCTGTTTTTT
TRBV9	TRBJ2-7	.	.	CASSPRGGSYEQYF	TGTGCCAGCAGCCCCCGTGGGGGATCCTACGAGCAGTACTTC
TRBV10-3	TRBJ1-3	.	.	CAISSVNTIYF	TGTGCCATCAGCAGTGTAAACACCATATATTTT
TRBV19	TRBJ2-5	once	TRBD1	CASSTPGQGYQETQYF	TGTGCCAGTAGTACCCCGGGACAGGGGTACCAAGAGACCCAGTACTTC
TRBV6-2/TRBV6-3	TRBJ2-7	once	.	CASSYLGLTNSYEQYF	TGTGCCAGCAGTTACTTGGGACTCACGAACTCCTACGAGCAGTACTTC
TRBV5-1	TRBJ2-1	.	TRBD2	CASRGGGAANEQFF	TGCGCCAGTAGAGGCGGGGGGGCGGCGAATGAGCAGTTCTTC
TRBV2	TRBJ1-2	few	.	CASSETVRGFYTF	TGTGCCAGCAGTGAAACGGTCCGGGGTTTCTACACCTTC
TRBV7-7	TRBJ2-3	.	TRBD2	CASSLSPSGGWDTQYF	TGTGCCAGCAGCCTAAGTCCTAGCGGGGGATGGGATACGCAGTATTTT
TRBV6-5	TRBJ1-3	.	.	CASRPQGSPGNTIYF	TGTGCCAGCAGACCACAGGGATCTCCGGGAAACACCATATATTTT
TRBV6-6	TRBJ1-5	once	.	CASSYGGTHSNQPQHF	TGTGCCAGCAGTTATGGGGGGACTCATAGCAATCAGCCCCAGCATTTT
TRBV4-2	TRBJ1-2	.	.	CASSQDLEGWGNYGYTF	TGTGCCAGCAGCCAAGATCTGGAGGGATGGGGTAACTATGGCTACACCTTC
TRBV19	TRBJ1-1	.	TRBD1	CASRTGGNTEAFF	TGTGCCAGTAGAACAGGGGGCAACACTGAAGCTTTCTTT
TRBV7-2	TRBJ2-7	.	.	CASSLVNEQYF	TGTGCCAGCAGCTTAGTAAACGAGCAGTACTTC